The 20 T cell receptor beta chains below come from one sample, sequenced in a study of control samples from healthy donors and cancer patients. Assay used: immunoSEQ multiplex PCR; TCRdb lists only in-frame clones, some missing. The table includes tens of thousands of clones, just under 90% detected once. The sequenced sample consisted of blood. Receptor source: a man aged 50-60 years in good health.

In its sample, this clone was seen a few times. The rearrangement joins TRBV3-1 (or the pseudogene TRBV3-2) to TRBJ1-1; TRBD1 is a possible D gene (6 bases). V was shortened by 7 bases and J by 5 bases, with 20 bases between the two germline ends. The CDR3 spans 15 residues. CDR1 is LGHDT, CDR2 YNNKEL, per germline (reference sequence). The CDR3 bases are TGTGCCAGCAATCCGGGAAGGGACATCGGGACTGAAGCTTTCTTT. Its protein is CASNPGRDIGTEAFF.

This sequence joins TRBV6-2 or TRBV6-3 and TRBJ2-7; weak D call: TRBD1 (6 bases). The germline gives CDR1 MNHEY, CDR2 SVGEGT. This CDR3 is 14 amino acids long. The V end lost 5 bases, the J end lost 2 bases, and 13 bases lay between the germline ends. Written as DNA, the CDR3 is TGTGCCAGCAGTCGAGGAGACAGGCCCTACGAGCAGTACTTC. It encodes CASSRGDRPYEQYF.

In regard to this clone: Additional DNA sequences in this sample encode the identical CDR3. The chain recombines TRBV10-2 with TRBJ1-1; D gene unclear. The germline V and J ends were trimmed by 2 bases and 2 bases, with 6 bases remaining between them. This CDR3 is 13 amino acids long. Germline CDR1 is WSHSY and CDR2 is SAAADI. The CDR3 coding sequence is TGCGCCAGCAGTGAGAACAGAAACACTGAAGCTTTCTTT. Amino acids: CASSENRNTEAFF.

This chain joins TRBV6-4 and TRBJ1-6; D gene uncertain. The germline V gene encodes CDR1 MRHNA and CDR2 SNTAGT. V was shortened by 1 base and J by 9 bases, with 13 bases between the two germline ends. The CDR3 has 15 residues. The DNA for the CDR3 is TGTGCCAGCAGTGACTATGCGACCCTTGGTTCACCCCTCCACTTT. Protein product: CASSDYATLGSPLHF.

This rearrangement joins TRBV30 to TRBJ2-3; the match to TRBD1 covers 8 bases. CDR1 and CDR2 (germline): GTSNPN, SVGIG (reference sequence). There are 15 residues in the CDR3. The trim removed 5 bases at V and 0 bases at J, leaving 7 bases unmatched. CDR3 sequence: CAWDRTGSSTDTQYF. The CDR3 DNA reads as TGTGCCTGGGATCGGACAGGGTCTAGCACAGATACGCAGTATTTT.

This chain links TRBV19 with TRBJ1-4; D is unresolved. Germline CDR1 reads LNHDA; CDR2 reads SQIVND (reference sequence). V lost 5 bases, J lost 0 bases, and 10 bases lay in between. The CDR3 contains 15 residues. CDR3 bases: TGTGCCAGTAGTGCCACACTGACAACTAATGAAAAACTGTTTTTT. This gives the protein CASSATLTTNEKLFF. Filled out from reference TRBV19 and TRBJ1-4, the complete variable domain reads DGGITQSPKYLFRKEGQNVTLSCEQNLNHDAMYWYRQDPGQGLRLIYYSQIVNDFQKGDIAEGYSVSREKKESFPLTVTSAQKNPTAFYLCASSATLTTNEKLFFGSGTQLSVL.

The chain is built from TRBV7-2 and TRBJ2-4, with D perhaps TRBD2 (6 bases). The CDR3 is 16 amino acids. V lost 5 bases and J 0 bases, leaving 14 bases between the germline ends. Germline-derived CDR1 and CDR2 are SGHTA and FQGNSA. In DNA form, the CDR3 reads TGTGCCAGCAGCCCTAGGAGGGGACTAGCCAAAAACATTCAGTACTTC. Its translation is CASSPRRGLAKNIQYF.

The CDR3 DNA follows: TGCGCCAGCAGCTTGAATAGCGGGGGGGCTTGGGAGACCCAGTACTTC. Its protein product is CASSLNSGGAWETQYF. This chain connects TRBV5-1 to TRBJ2-5, with 11 positions matching TRBD2. Trimming removed 1 base from V and 5 bases from J; junction bases left unmatched: 7. The CDR3 runs to 16 residues. Germline assignment: CDR1 SGHRS and CDR2 YFSETQ. The variable domain in full, with the rest retrieved from reference TRBV5-1 and TRBJ2-5, is KAGVTQTPRYLIKTRGQQVTLSCSPISGHRSVSWYQQTPGQGLQFLFEYFSETQRNKGNFPGRFSGRQFSNSRSEMNVSTLELGDSALYLCASSLNSGGAWETQYFGPGTRLLVL.

This clone was picked up one time. The rearrangement uses TRBV6-5 and TRBJ1-2; no clear D gene. Deletions cut 7 bases from V and 6 bases from J, with 12 bases between. CDR1 is MNHEY, CDR2 SVGAGI, per germline. The CDR3 is 12 amino acids. CDR3 region: CASNSRSDGYTF. The DNA of the CDR3 is TGTGCCAGCAACTCAAGATCTGATGGCTACACCTTC.

V and J are TRBV29-1 and TRBJ2-3, with 12 nucleotides matching TRBD2. The CDR3 extends over 16 amino acids. Germline CDR1 and CDR2: SQVTM and ANQGSEA. Trimming removed 1 base from V and 1 base from J; junction bases left unmatched: 3. CDR3 sequence reads: CSVEGLAGARTDTQYF. The CDR3 DNA is TGCAGCGTTGAAGGACTAGCGGGGGCCCGCACAGATACGCAGTATTTT.

The chain combines TRBV5-1 with TRBJ2-1, with TRBD1 matching over 7 bases. The germline gives CDR1 SGHRS, CDR2 YFSETQ. V was pared by 4 bases and J by 7 bases, with 5 bases of the junction left unmatched. The CDR3 is 13 amino acids. This chain's CDR3 is CASSAEGANEQFF. In DNA form, the CDR3 reads TGCGCCAGCAGCGCAGAGGGGGCAAATGAGCAGTTCTTC.

The V call is TRBV25-1, the J call TRBJ2-3; D uncertain. Germline CDR1 MGHDK, CDR2 SYGVNS. The CDR3 length is 12 residues. V lost 5 bases, J lost 5 bases, and 8 bases lay in between. The CDR3 region is CASSRDGDTQYF. The CDR3 DNA is TGTGCCAGCAGTCGCGACGGAGATACGCAGTATTTT.

This clone appeared a single time. The chain has TRBV7-9 and TRBJ1-2; 8 bases are shared with TRBD1. V shed 5 bases, J shed 5 bases, and the junction held 4 bases outside the gene matches. This CDR3 contains 13 residues. Germline assignment: CDR1 SEHNR and CDR2 FQNEAQ (reference sequence). CDR3 DNA: TGTGCCAGCAGCCTCCGGACAGGGTATGGCTACACCTTC. Protein: CASSLRTGYGYTF. The full variable domain, completed using reference TRBV7-9 and TRBJ1-2, is DTGVSQNPRHKITKRGQNVTFRCDPISEHNRLYWYRQTLGQGPEFLTYFQNEAQLEKSRLLSDRFSAERPKGSFSTLEIQRTEQGDSAMYLCASSLRTGYGYTFGSGTRLTVV.

The chain carries TRBV28 and TRBJ2-1; D not certain. The CDR3 extends over 14 amino acids. Trimming cost V 6 bases and J 6 bases, with 15 bases left between them. Germline CDR1 and CDR2: MDHEN and SYDVKM. For the CDR3, the DNA is TGTGCCAGCAGCCCACCTGACATATCCAATGAGCAGTTCTTC. It yields the protein CASSPPDISNEQFF.

The genes are TRBV6-6 and TRBJ2-1; no definite D call. Germline V CDR1 and CDR2: MNHNY, SVGAGI (reference sequence). The V and J ends lost 2 bases and 7 bases respectively, with 12 bases between them. This CDR3 comprises 14 residues. CDR3 coding DNA: TGTGCCAGCAGTTACCTACGACCGGATAATGAGCAGTTCTTC. Its protein is CASSYLRPDNEQFF.

This rearrangement joins TRBV7-3 to TRBJ1-5, with 7 bases lining up with TRBD1. The length of the CDR3 is 15 residues. The germline V gene has CDR1 SGHTA and CDR2 FQGTGA. Trimming removed 5 bases from V and 2 bases from J; junction bases left unmatched: 6. CDR3 loop: CASSTTGYGNQPQHF. The CDR3 nucleotides are TGTGCCAGCAGCACGACAGGGTACGGCAATCAGCCCCAGCATTTT.

The rearrangement uses TRBV6-5 and TRBJ2-2, with 13 positions matching TRBD2. V was pared by 6 bases and J by 8 bases, with 3 bases of the junction left unmatched. Germline V gives CDR1 MNHEY, CDR2 SVGAGI. This CDR3 region has 14 residues. This CDR3 reads CASRLAGGPGELFF. The CDR3 DNA is TGTGCCAGCAGACTAGCGGGGGGGCCGGGGGAGCTGTTTTTT.

V is TRBV30 and J is TRBJ1-1; D might be TRBD1 (5 bases). Per the germline V gene, CDR1 is GTSNPN and CDR2 is SVGIG (reference sequence). Deletions cut 6 bases from V and 3 bases from J, with 11 bases between. The CDR3 consists of 12 residues. CDR3 protein: CACKTDYTEAFF. CDR3 nucleotides: TGTGCCTGCAAGACAGACTACACTGAAGCTTTCTTT.

V and J are TRBV14 and TRBJ1-1; D is ambiguous. The germline CDR1 and CDR2 sequences are SGHDN and FVKESK. This CDR3 is 12 amino acids long. Deletions cut 5 bases from V and 7 bases from J, with 11 bases between. DNA of the CDR3: TGTGCCAGCAGCGCCTCCGGCCGTGAAGCTTTCTTT. This translates into CASSASGREAFF. Full variable domain (remainder filled in from reference TRBV14 and TRBJ1-1): EAGVTQFPSHSVIEKGQTVTLRCDPISGHDNLYWYRRVMGKEIKFLLHFVKESKQDESGMPNNRFLAERTGGTYSTLKVQPAELEDSGVYFCASSASGREAFFGQGTRLTVV.

The gene calls are TRBV5-4 and TRBJ2-3, with 7 bases aligning to TRBD2. The CDR3 loop spans 16 amino acids. Germline trimming cut 0 bases from V and 1 base from J; bases unmatched to any gene: 5. CDR1 is SGHNT and CDR2 is YYREEE in the germline V gene (reference sequence). The CDR3: CASSLDLAAGTDTQYF. In DNA, the CDR3 is TGTGCCAGCAGCTTGGACCTAGCGGCTGGCACAGATACGCAGTATTTT.